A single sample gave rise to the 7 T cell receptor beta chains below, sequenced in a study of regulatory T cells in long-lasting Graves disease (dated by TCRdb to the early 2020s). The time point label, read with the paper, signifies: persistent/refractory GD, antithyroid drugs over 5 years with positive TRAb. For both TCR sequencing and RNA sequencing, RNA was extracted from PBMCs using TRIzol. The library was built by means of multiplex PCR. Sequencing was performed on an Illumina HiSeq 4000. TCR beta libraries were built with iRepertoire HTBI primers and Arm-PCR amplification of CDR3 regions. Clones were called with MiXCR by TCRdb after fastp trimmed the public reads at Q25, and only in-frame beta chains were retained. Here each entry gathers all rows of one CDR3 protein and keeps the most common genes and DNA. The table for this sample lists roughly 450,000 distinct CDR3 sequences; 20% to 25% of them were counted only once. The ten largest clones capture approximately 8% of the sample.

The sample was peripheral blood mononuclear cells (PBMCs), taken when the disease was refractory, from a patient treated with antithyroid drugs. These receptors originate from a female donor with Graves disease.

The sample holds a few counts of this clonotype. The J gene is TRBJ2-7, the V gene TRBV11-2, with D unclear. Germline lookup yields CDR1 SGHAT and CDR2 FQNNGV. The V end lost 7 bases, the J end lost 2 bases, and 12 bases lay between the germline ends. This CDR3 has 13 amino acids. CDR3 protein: CASTTWAPYEQYF. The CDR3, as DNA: TGTGCCAGCACCACTTGGGCGCCCTACGAGCAGTACTTC.

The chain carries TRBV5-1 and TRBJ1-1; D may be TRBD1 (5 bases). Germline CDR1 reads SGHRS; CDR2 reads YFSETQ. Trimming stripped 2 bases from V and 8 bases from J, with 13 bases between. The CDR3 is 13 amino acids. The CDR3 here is CASSFGGGSEAFF. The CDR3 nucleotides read TGCGCCAGCAGCTTTGGGGGAGGGTCAGAAGCTTTCTTT. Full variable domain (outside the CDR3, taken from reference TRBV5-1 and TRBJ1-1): KAGVTQTPRYLIKTRGQQVTLSCSPISGHRSVSWYQQTPGQGLQFLFEYFSETQRNKGNFPGRFSGRQFSNSRSEMNVSTLELGDSALYLCASSFGGGSEAFFGQGTRLTVV.

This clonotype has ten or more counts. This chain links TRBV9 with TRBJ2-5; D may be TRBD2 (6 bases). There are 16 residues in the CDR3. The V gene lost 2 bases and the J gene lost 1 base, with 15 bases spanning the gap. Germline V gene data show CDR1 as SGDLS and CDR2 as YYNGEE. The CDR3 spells CASSVWGEAAQETQYF. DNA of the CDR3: TGTGCCAGCAGCGTGTGGGGGGAGGCGGCCCAAGAGACCCAGTACTTC.

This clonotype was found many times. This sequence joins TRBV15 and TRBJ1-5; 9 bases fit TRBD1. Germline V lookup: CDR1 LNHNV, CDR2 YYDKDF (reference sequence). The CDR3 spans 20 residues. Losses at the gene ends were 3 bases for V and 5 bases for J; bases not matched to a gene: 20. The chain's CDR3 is CATSREGTGNWLLSDQPQHF. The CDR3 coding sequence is TGTGCCACCAGCAGGGAGGGGACAGGGAATTGGTTGCTGTCGGATCAGCCCCAGCATTTT.

CDR3 sequence: CASRDTHYEQYF. The CDR3 DNA follows: TGTGCCAGCCGGGACACCCACTACGAGCAGTACTTC. V gene TRBV6-1 combines with J gene TRBJ2-7, with D perhaps TRBD1 (6 bases). CDR3 length equals 12 residues. The germline CDR1 and CDR2 sequences are MNHNS and SASEGT. Trimming shortened V by 8 bases and J by 3 bases, and 11 bases separated the two germline ends.

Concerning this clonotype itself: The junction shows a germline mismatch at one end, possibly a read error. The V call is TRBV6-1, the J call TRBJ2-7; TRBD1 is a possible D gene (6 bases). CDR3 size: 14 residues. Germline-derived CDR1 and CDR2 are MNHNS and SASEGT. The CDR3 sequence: CASSSTGWLDEQYF. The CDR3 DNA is TGTGCCAGCAGTAGCACAGGGTGGCTGGACGAGCAGTACTTT.

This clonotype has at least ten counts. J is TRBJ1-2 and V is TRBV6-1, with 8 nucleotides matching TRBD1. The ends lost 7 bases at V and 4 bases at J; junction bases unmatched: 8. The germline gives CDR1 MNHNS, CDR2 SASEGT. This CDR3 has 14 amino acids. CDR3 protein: CASMTGVFGYGYTF. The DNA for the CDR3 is TGTGCCAGCATGACAGGGGTTTTCGGCTATGGCTACACCTTC.